This T cell receptor (beta chain) was identified during a study of blood T cells in healthy people across ages. Germline lookup yields CDR1 LNHNV and CDR2 YYDKDF (reference sequence). The CDR3 runs 16 residues. Trimming removed 1 base from V and 0 bases from J, with 10 bases in between. Primers used in a second PCR of about 7 to 12 cycles were a sample-barcoded 5' primer and a J-beta primer mix. One entry per CDR3 protein results from TCRdb running MiXCR on the 5' RACE reads. The data contain roughly 2 million distinct CDR3 sequences, 49% of them singletons. Drawn from each donor were roughly 9.4 milliliters of peripheral blood. Isolation per sample recovered at least 6.5 million PBMCs.

The sample was blood. The V call is TRBV15, the J call TRBJ2-1; D not resolved. This sequence was found in a woman in her thirties or forties in good health. In DNA, the CDR3 is TGTGCCACCAGCAGAGGCATCTCGAGCTCCTACAATGAGCAGTTCTTC. This gives the protein CATSRGISSSYNEQFF.